The rows below give T cell receptor beta chains drawn from one sample of a study of blood T cells in healthy people across ages. TCRdb redid the calling of the 5' RACE reads with MiXCR, one entry per CDR3 protein. The repertoire has roughly 1,000,000 distinct CDR3 sequences, roughly a quarter of them found once; the top ten carry about 0.72%. These same records also appear under a second study, on T cells of mothers and their children.

Source material: blood. The receptors here all came from a girl aged 2 to 9 in good health. Both conserved end residues are part of each CDR3. The order of the fields is J gene, clone size, V gene, CDR3 protein. Some rows have no size entry. The others give once, few or many, or a class for an expanded clone.

j_call: TRBJ1-4
clone_size: few
v_call: TRBV10-3
cdr3_aa: CAISEGGQSNEKLFF

j_call: TRBJ2-5
clone_size: few
v_call: TRBV5-6
cdr3_aa: CASSLGPLPVF

j_call: TRBJ2-1
clone_size: .
v_call: TRBV27
cdr3_aa: CASSLTSGGTYSEQFF

j_call: TRBJ2-5
clone_size: few
v_call: TRBV29-1
cdr3_aa: CSVGGLSQETQYF

j_call: TRBJ1-4
clone_size: .
v_call: TRBV28
cdr3_aa: CASNSPGYGEKLFF

j_call: TRBJ2-7
clone_size: .
v_call: TRBV7-2
cdr3_aa: CASRATASYEQYF

j_call: TRBJ2-3
clone_size: few
v_call: TRBV4-1
cdr3_aa: CASNLREGTDTQYF

j_call: TRBJ2-1
clone_size: few
v_call: TRBV20-1
cdr3_aa: CSARDPGAEAHYNEQFF

j_call: TRBJ2-5
clone_size: .
v_call: TRBV3-1
cdr3_aa: CASSPGNSETQYF

j_call: TRBJ2-7
clone_size: .
v_call: TRBV29-1
cdr3_aa: CSVEGTSGRDGSYEQYF

j_call: .
clone_size: .
v_call: TRBV29-1
cdr3_aa: CSAKGNVQLNEQFF

j_call: TRBJ2-7
clone_size: .
v_call: TRBV7-9
cdr3_aa: CASSHGLAGVLTYEQYF

j_call: TRBJ2-7
clone_size: few
v_call: TRBV28
cdr3_aa: CASARPGQGNFEQYF

j_call: TRBJ1-3
clone_size: few
v_call: TRBV28
cdr3_aa: CASSLTAVGNTIYF

j_call: TRBJ2-1
clone_size: .
v_call: TRBV3-1
cdr3_aa: CASSARSDEQFF

j_call: TRBJ1-2
clone_size: few
v_call: TRBV29-1
cdr3_aa: CSVEVVGPPGEGYTF

j_call: TRBJ2-7
clone_size: few
v_call: TRBV6-5
cdr3_aa: CASSSLGGGNYEQYF

j_call: TRBJ2-1
clone_size: few
v_call: TRBV4-1
cdr3_aa: CAVGTGINEQFF

j_call: TRBJ2-7
clone_size: once
v_call: TRBV3-1
cdr3_aa: CASSQGRNRYEQYF

j_call: TRBJ2-1
clone_size: .
v_call: TRBV12-3/TRBV12-4
cdr3_aa: CASSLGALRAPYNEQFF

j_call: TRBJ1-1
clone_size: .
v_call: TRBV28
cdr3_aa: CASSLWAPRGGDTEAFF

j_call: TRBJ1-2
clone_size: .
v_call: TRBV20-1
cdr3_aa: CSAWDSSSYGYTF

j_call: TRBJ2-1
clone_size: .
v_call: TRBV12-3/TRBV12-4
cdr3_aa: CATRRGKAYNEQFF

j_call: TRBJ2-5
clone_size: few
v_call: TRBV29-1
cdr3_aa: CSVRDPVETQYF

j_call: TRBJ2-1
clone_size: .
v_call: TRBV7-9
cdr3_aa: CASSLGSQVPYNEQFF

j_call: TRBJ1-2
clone_size: .
v_call: TRBV21-1
cdr3_aa: CASEQPSYGYTF

j_call: TRBJ1-2
clone_size: .
v_call: TRBV10-3
cdr3_aa: CAITHDRRGYTF

j_call: TRBJ1-1
clone_size: many
v_call: TRBV12-3/TRBV12-4
cdr3_aa: CASSSGTVNTEAFF

j_call: TRBJ2-4
clone_size: .
v_call: TRBV7-2
cdr3_aa: CASSTGHFSFGF

j_call: TRBJ2-1
clone_size: .
v_call: TRBV12-3/TRBV12-4
cdr3_aa: CASSPGPIGYNEQFF